This TCR beta chain was identified during a study of lung T cells in sarcoidosis with Löfgren's syndrome. Study background: Löfgren's syndrome patients were the main repertoire analysis focus.

In its sample, this clonotype was seen a few times. The CDR3 covers 13 residues. V was cut by 6 bases and J by 3 bases, with 11 bases left in between. Via MiXCR, TCRdb re-called the reads, giving one row per CDR3 protein. The sample lists around 60,000 distinct CDR3 sequences; 20% to 25% were seen once. The sample consisted of CD4+ T cells from PBMCs. The receptor's source is a human donor with sarcoidosis (Löfgren's syndrome or another form), or a control subject (not recorded which). The V and J genes are TRBV12-3 or TRBV12-4 and TRBJ1-2; D unclear. CDR3 sequence: CASRTREHYGYTF. The CDR3 nucleotides read TGTGCCAGCAGGACTAGAGAGCACTATGGCTACACCTTC.